This TCR beta chain was recovered during a study of PD-1 blockade in classical Hodgkin lymphoma. On the study more broadly: Once every 2 weeks, patients received intravenous nivolumab at 3 mg/kg. The study's findings and limits: Although disease activity or prior therapy may be involved, causes of the repertoire differences remain undefined. When nivolumab was started under 1 year after ASCT, patients were excluded.

Only in-frame clones appear in the TCRdb table, and some are missing; sequencing was by immunoSEQ multiplex PCR. The repertoire consists of 95,000 to 100,000 clones, with around 89% occurring once and the leading ten covering under 8.5%. The patients all showed relapse after autologous stem cell transplantation, while their brentuximab vedotin exposure varied. A remark on this clone: Its antigen is not known.

Between the trimmed V and J ends, which lost 5 bases and 2 bases, there was a span of 19 bases. Germline V lookup: CDR1 SGHTA, CDR2 FQGNSA. This CDR3 region has 16 residues. The V call is TRBV7-2, the J call TRBJ2-7, with D tentatively TRBD1 or TRBD2 (5 bases each). The specimen comprised peripheral blood mononuclear cells (PBMCs), sampled before the second cycle of nivolumab. This TCR was sampled from a human donor with classical Hodgkin lymphoma. The chain's CDR3 is CASSPDLGTVTYEQYF. The DNA for the CDR3 is TGTGCCAGCAGCCCCGACCTCGGGACGGTGACCTACGAGCAGTACTTC.